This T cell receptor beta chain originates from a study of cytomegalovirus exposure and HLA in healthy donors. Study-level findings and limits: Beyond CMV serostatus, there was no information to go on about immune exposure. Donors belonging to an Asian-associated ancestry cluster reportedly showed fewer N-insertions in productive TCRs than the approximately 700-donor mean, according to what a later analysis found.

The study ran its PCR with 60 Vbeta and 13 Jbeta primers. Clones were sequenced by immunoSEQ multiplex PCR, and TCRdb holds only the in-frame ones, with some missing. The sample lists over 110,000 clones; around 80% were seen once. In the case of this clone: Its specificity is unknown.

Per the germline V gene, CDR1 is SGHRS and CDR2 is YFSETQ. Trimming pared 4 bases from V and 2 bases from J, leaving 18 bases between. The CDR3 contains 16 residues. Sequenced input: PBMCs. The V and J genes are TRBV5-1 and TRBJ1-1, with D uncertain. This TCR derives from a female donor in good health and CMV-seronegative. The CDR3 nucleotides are TGCGCCAGCAGCATTCAGGAAGGAATAACAAACACTGAAGCTTTCTTT. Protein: CASSIQEGITNTEAFF.